Listed below are T cell receptor beta chains from one sample, sequenced in a study of breast tumors, draining lymph nodes, adjacent tissues. In TCRdb, the multiplex PCR reads were re-called with MiXCR into one record per CDR3 protein. This sample has some 97,000 distinct CDR3 sequences, with 20% to 25% found just once. Sequenced: axillary lymph node tissue. The source is a female donor with breast cancer. Some clones in this sample may be carry-over from other donors' samples. Each CDR3 is given with its conserved first and last residue. Each record gives: CDR3 protein, CDR3 DNA, D gene, CDR3 length, clone size, J gene, V gene. D genes are given only for firm matches. The listing skips clone size in some rows; elsewhere it reads once, few, many or a size class.

CDR3aa: CASSFWTGIRNSPLHF
CDR3nt: TGTGCCAGCAGCTTTTGGACAGGGATAAGGAATTCACCCCTCCACTTT
d_gene: TRBD1
len: 16
abundance: many
j_gene: TRBJ1-6
v_gene: TRBV5-6

CDR3aa: CASEDRLYGYTF
CDR3nt: TGTGCCAGTGAAGACAGGCTATATGGCTACACCTTC
d_gene: .
len: 12
abundance: many
j_gene: TRBJ1-2
v_gene: TRBV19

CDR3aa: CSARAREENEKLFF
CDR3nt: TGCAGTGCTAGGGCTCGAGAAGAGAATGAAAAACTGTTTTTT
d_gene: .
len: 14
abundance: many
j_gene: TRBJ1-4
v_gene: TRBV20-1

CDR3aa: CSARDIGGRLYEQYF
CDR3nt: TGCAGTGCTAGAGATATCGGCGGGAGGCTCTACGAGCAGTACTTC
d_gene: TRBD2
len: 15
abundance: many
j_gene: TRBJ2-7
v_gene: TRBV20-1

CDR3aa: CASSPTGTYGYTF
CDR3nt: TGCGCCAGCAGCCCGACAGGGACCTATGGCTACACCTTC
d_gene: TRBD1
len: 13
abundance: many
j_gene: TRBJ1-2
v_gene: TRBV5-1

CDR3aa: CASSQGVAGELFF
CDR3nt: TGTGCCAGCAGCCAGGGGGTTGCCGGGGAGCTGTTTTTT
d_gene: TRBD1
len: 13
abundance: many
j_gene: TRBJ2-2
v_gene: TRBV2

CDR3aa: CASRPSGTGLQPQHF
CDR3nt: TGTGCCAGCAGACCATCCGGGACAGGGCTTCAGCCCCAGCATTTT
d_gene: TRBD1
len: 15
abundance: few
j_gene: TRBJ1-5
v_gene: TRBV27

CDR3aa: CASRPEDRDNQPQHF
CDR3nt: TGTGCCAGCAGGCCCGAGGACAGGGACAATCAGCCCCAGCATTTT
d_gene: TRBD1
len: 15
abundance: many
j_gene: TRBJ1-5
v_gene: TRBV6-6

CDR3aa: CASSTSDGSYEQYF
CDR3nt: TGTGCCAGTAGTACATCGGACGGTTCCTACGAGCAGTACTTC
d_gene: .
len: 14
abundance: many
j_gene: TRBJ2-7
v_gene: TRBV19

CDR3aa: CSARGGTGNEKLFF
CDR3nt: TGCAGTGCTAGAGGCGGGACAGGGAATGAAAAACTGTTTTTT
d_gene: TRBD1
len: 14
abundance: many
j_gene: TRBJ1-4
v_gene: TRBV20-1

CDR3aa: CASSLAVANNYGYTF
CDR3nt: TGTGCCAGCAGCTTGGCCGTGGCAAATAACTATGGCTACACCTTC
d_gene: .
len: 15
abundance: many
j_gene: TRBJ1-2
v_gene: TRBV5-4

CDR3aa: CARSPTGENYEQYF
CDR3nt: TGTGCCAGGAGCCCGACAGGGGAGAACTACGAGCAGTACTTC
d_gene: TRBD1
len: 14
abundance: many
j_gene: TRBJ2-7
v_gene: TRBV6-4

CDR3aa: CAGSFPPLGSGGDQYF
CDR3nt: TGTGCTGGCAGTTTCCCACCCCTGGGTAGCGGGGGGGATCAGTACTTC
d_gene: TRBD2
len: 16
abundance: .
j_gene: TRBJ2-7
v_gene: TRBV12-3/TRBV12-4

CDR3aa: CASSLDPDQPQHF
CDR3nt: TGTGCCAGCAGCTTAGATCCGGATCAGCCCCAGCATTTT
d_gene: .
len: 13
abundance: many
j_gene: TRBJ1-5
v_gene: TRBV11-2

CDR3aa: CASSTKGQGFRYGYTF
CDR3nt: TGTGCCAGCAGTACCAAGGGACAGGGATTTAGGTACGGCTACACCTTC
d_gene: TRBD1
len: 16
abundance: few
j_gene: TRBJ1-2
v_gene: TRBV27

CDR3aa: CASSRQGRDYGYTF
CDR3nt: TGCGCCAGCAGCCGACAGGGGCGGGATTATGGCTACACCTTC
d_gene: TRBD1
len: 14
abundance: many
j_gene: TRBJ1-2
v_gene: TRBV5-1

CDR3aa: CASSLTGNTIYF
CDR3nt: TGTGCCAGCAGCTTAACTGGAAACACCATATATTTT
d_gene: .
len: 12
abundance: many
j_gene: TRBJ1-3
v_gene: TRBV7-9

CDR3aa: CSVGFWDRGAGEQYF
CDR3nt: TGCAGCGTGGGGTTTTGGGACAGGGGTGCGGGGGAGCAGTACTTC
d_gene: TRBD1
len: 15
abundance: many
j_gene: TRBJ2-7
v_gene: TRBV29-1

CDR3aa: CASTKASGANVLTF
CDR3nt: TGTGCCAGCACAAAGGCGTCTGGGGCCAACGTCCTGACTTTC
d_gene: .
len: 14
abundance: many
j_gene: TRBJ2-6
v_gene: TRBV2

CDR3aa: CASSRTGNSPLHF
CDR3nt: TGTGCCAGCAGCCGGACTGGTAATTCACCCCTCCACTTT
d_gene: .
len: 13
abundance: many
j_gene: TRBJ1-6
v_gene: TRBV25-1

CDR3aa: CASTLDRGGTDTQYF
CDR3nt: TGTGCCAGCACCCTCGACAGGGGGGGGACAGATACGCAGTATTTT
d_gene: TRBD1
len: 15
abundance: many
j_gene: TRBJ2-3
v_gene: TRBV12-3/TRBV12-4

CDR3aa: CASSPGDPQPQHF
CDR3nt: TGTGCCAGCTCACCAGGGGACCCTCAGCCCCAGCATTTT
d_gene: .
len: 13
abundance: few
j_gene: TRBJ1-5
v_gene: TRBV18

CDR3aa: CASSDGDSLHEQYF
CDR3nt: TGTGCCAGCAGTGACGGTGATTCTCTCCACGAGCAGTACTTC
d_gene: .
len: 14
abundance: many
j_gene: TRBJ2-7
v_gene: TRBV25-1

CDR3aa: CSAIGTADQPQHF
CDR3nt: TGCAGTGCCATAGGGACAGCTGATCAGCCCCAGCATTTT
d_gene: TRBD1
len: 13
abundance: many
j_gene: TRBJ1-5
v_gene: TRBV20-1

CDR3aa: CSARTAGVYEQYF
CDR3nt: TGCAGTGCGAGGACGGCGGGAGTCTACGAGCAGTACTTC
d_gene: TRBD2
len: 13
abundance: many
j_gene: TRBJ2-7
v_gene: TRBV20-1

CDR3aa: CASSLILAGVSYNEQFF
CDR3nt: TGTGCCAGCAGTTTAATTCTAGCGGGAGTATCCTACAATGAGCAGTTCTTC
d_gene: TRBD2
len: 17
abundance: .
j_gene: TRBJ2-1
v_gene: TRBV27

CDR3aa: CASSQTDEKLFF
CDR3nt: TGTGCCAGCAGCCAGACAGATGAAAAACTGTTTTTT
d_gene: .
len: 12
abundance: .
j_gene: TRBJ1-4
v_gene: TRBV3-1

CDR3aa: CSARRPNQPQHF
CDR3nt: TGCAGTGCTAGAAGGCCTAATCAGCCCCAGCATTTT
d_gene: .
len: 12
abundance: many
j_gene: TRBJ1-5
v_gene: TRBV20-1

CDR3aa: CASSWTDFNQPQHF
CDR3nt: TGTGCCAGCAGTTGGACAGATTTCAATCAGCCCCAGCATTTT
d_gene: .
len: 14
abundance: many
j_gene: TRBJ1-5
v_gene: TRBV12-3/TRBV12-4

CDR3aa: CASSPGSGNVGYEHCF
CDR3nt: TGTGCCAGCAGCCCTGGTAGCGGCAATGTGGGGTACGAGCATTGCTTC
d_gene: .
len: 16
abundance: .
j_gene: TRBJ2-7
v_gene: TRBV5-6

CDR3aa: CGSSWSARGYTF
CDR3nt: TGTGGCAGCAGTTGGAGTGCCCGGGGCTACACCTTC
d_gene: .
len: 12
abundance: few
j_gene: TRBJ1-2
v_gene: TRBV6-2/TRBV6-3

CDR3aa: CASSLAGLTSGVAKNIQYF
CDR3nt: TGCGCCAGCAGCTTGGCCGGGCTGACTAGCGGGGTAGCCAAAAACATTCAGTACTTC
d_gene: TRBD2
len: 19
abundance: few
j_gene: TRBJ2-4
v_gene: TRBV5-1

CDR3aa: CASSLSQGNYGYTF
CDR3nt: TGTGCCAGCAGCTTATCGCAGGGGAACTATGGCTACACCTTC
d_gene: .
len: 14
abundance: many
j_gene: TRBJ1-2
v_gene: TRBV7-8

CDR3aa: CASSRGAAGANVLTF
CDR3nt: TGTGCCAGCAGCCGGGGGGCGGCTGGGGCCAACGTCCTGACTTTC
d_gene: .
len: 15
abundance: many
j_gene: TRBJ2-6
v_gene: TRBV7-9

CDR3aa: CASSGWGSSYEQYF
CDR3nt: TGTGCCAGCAGCGGGTGGGGGAGCTCCTACGAGCAGTACTTC
d_gene: .
len: 14
abundance: many
j_gene: TRBJ2-7
v_gene: TRBV12-3/TRBV12-4

CDR3aa: CASSVESSGGAGTGELFF
CDR3nt: TGTGCCAGCAGCGTAGAGAGTAGCGGGGGGGCGGGCACCGGGGAGCTGTTTTTT
d_gene: TRBD2
len: 18
abundance: .
j_gene: TRBJ2-2
v_gene: TRBV9

CDR3aa: CASSAPGYNEQFF
CDR3nt: TGTGCCAGCAGTGCCCCAGGCTACAATGAGCAGTTCTTC
d_gene: .
len: 13
abundance: many
j_gene: TRBJ2-1
v_gene: TRBV6-1

CDR3aa: CASRKTGGNYGYTF
CDR3nt: TGTGCCAGCAGAAAGACAGGGGGAAACTATGGCTACACCTTC
d_gene: TRBD1
len: 14
abundance: many
j_gene: TRBJ1-2
v_gene: TRBV6-1

CDR3aa: CASTEGPYGTWERGYTF
CDR3nt: TGTGCCAGCACCGAGGGTCCATATGGGACTTGGGAGAGGGGCTACACCTTC
d_gene: .
len: 17
abundance: many
j_gene: TRBJ1-2
v_gene: TRBV6-6

CDR3aa: CASSLVHRDEAFF
CDR3nt: TGTGCCAGCAGCTTAGTTCACCGGGATGAAGCTTTCTTT
d_gene: .
len: 13
abundance: .
j_gene: TRBJ1-1
v_gene: TRBV11-2

CDR3aa: CASSHTDYGSPLHF
CDR3nt: TGTGCCAGCAGTCATACAGACTATGGGTCACCCCTCCACTTT
d_gene: .
len: 14
abundance: many
j_gene: TRBJ1-6
v_gene: TRBV3-1

CDR3aa: CSVEGTFYGYTF
CDR3nt: TGCAGCGTGGAAGGGACATTCTATGGCTACACCTTC
d_gene: .
len: 12
abundance: many
j_gene: TRBJ1-2
v_gene: TRBV29-1

CDR3aa: CASSQDREGHEQYF
CDR3nt: TGTGCCAGCAGCCAAGATCGGGAGGGTCACGAGCAGTACTTC
d_gene: TRBD2
len: 14
abundance: many
j_gene: TRBJ2-7
v_gene: TRBV3-1

CDR3aa: CASSDVSEQYF
CDR3nt: TGCGCCAGCAGTGACGTTTCCGAGCAGTACTTC
d_gene: .
len: 11
abundance: many
j_gene: TRBJ2-7
v_gene: TRBV10-2

CDR3aa: CASSVGAAGNQPQHF
CDR3nt: TGTGCCAGTAGTGTGGGGGCGGCGGGCAATCAGCCCCAGCATTTT
d_gene: .
len: 15
abundance: .
j_gene: TRBJ1-5
v_gene: TRBV19

CDR3aa: CASSPWDSDSYEQYF
CDR3nt: TGTGCCAGCAGCCCCTGGGACAGTGACTCCTACGAGCAGTACTTC
d_gene: TRBD1
len: 15
abundance: many
j_gene: TRBJ2-7
v_gene: TRBV11-2

CDR3aa: CASSRAYEQYF
CDR3nt: TGTGCCAGCAGCCGAGCCTACGAGCAGTACTTC
d_gene: .
len: 11
abundance: many
j_gene: TRBJ2-7
v_gene: TRBV3-1

CDR3aa: CASSLALQGANTEAFF
CDR3nt: TGTGCCAGCAGCTTAGCCCTACAGGGGGCGAACACTGAAGCTTTCTTT
d_gene: TRBD1
len: 16
abundance: .
j_gene: TRBJ1-1
v_gene: TRBV7-9

CDR3aa: CAWSVQSNQPQHF
CDR3nt: TGTGCCTGGAGTGTCCAGAGCAATCAGCCCCAGCATTTT
d_gene: .
len: 13
abundance: many
j_gene: TRBJ1-5
v_gene: TRBV30

CDR3aa: CASGSDRYSGNTIYF
CDR3nt: TGTGCCAGCGGTTCCGACAGATACTCTGGAAACACCATATATTTT
d_gene: .
len: 15
abundance: .
j_gene: TRBJ1-3
v_gene: TRBV28

CDR3aa: CASSPRSLGGRSNEQFF
CDR3nt: TGTGCCAGCAGTCCCCGGTCTCTAGGCGGGAGAAGCAATGAGCAGTTCTTC
d_gene: TRBD2
len: 17
abundance: .
j_gene: TRBJ2-1
v_gene: TRBV28

CDR3aa: CASSWNRGARTDTQYF
CDR3nt: TGTGCCAGCAGCTGGAACCGGGGGGCGAGGACAGATACGCAGTATTTT
d_gene: .
len: 16
abundance: few
j_gene: TRBJ2-3
v_gene: TRBV3-1

CDR3aa: CASIRRGANNEQFF
CDR3nt: TGTGCCAGCATTAGGCGGGGGGCCAACAATGAGCAGTTCTTC
d_gene: TRBD2
len: 14
abundance: many
j_gene: TRBJ2-1
v_gene: TRBV6-1

CDR3aa: CAWSPGLAGPRDTQYF
CDR3nt: TGTGCCTGGAGTCCTGGACTAGCGGGGCCCCGGGATACGCAGTATTTT
d_gene: TRBD2
len: 16
abundance: .
j_gene: TRBJ2-3
v_gene: TRBV30

CDR3aa: CASSFGPKDTQYF
CDR3nt: TGTGCCAGCAGTTTCGGTCCCAAAGATACGCAGTATTTT
d_gene: .
len: 13
abundance: many
j_gene: TRBJ2-3
v_gene: TRBV27